These 5 T cell receptor beta chains came from one sample sequenced in a study of cytomegalovirus exposure and HLA in healthy donors listed by TCRdb under 2017. Library creation used the immunoSEQ multiplex PCR assay. For the multiplex PCR, a mixture combining 60 forward primers for TCR Vbeta segments and 13 reverse primers for TCR Jbeta segments was used. TCRdb retrieved this table from immuneACCESS and kept in-frame rearrangements only. Not all clones are present; in checked studies, unresolved V genes account for under half, and no reason is known for the remainder. In all, the sample holds over 100,000 clones, and 65% to 90% of those were seen once. Less than 2.5% of the sample rests with the top ten. Sequencing was done on a sample of PBMCs. These receptor sequences come from a woman younger than 45 in good health and CMV-seronegative.

About this clone: Because the CDR3 is missing its conserved closing phenylalanine or tryptophan, this is likely a read error. The chain couples TRBV6-5 to TRBJ2-7; 8 bases fit TRBD1. The V gene end was trimmed by 2 bases and the J gene end by 3 bases; junction bases not matched to a gene: 6. CDR1 MNHEY and CDR2 SVGAGI come from the germline V gene. The length of the CDR3 is 15 residues. The CDR3 spells CASSYRDRGHYEQYL. The DNA for the CDR3 is TGTGCCAGCAGTTACCGAGACAGGGGCCACTACGAGCAGTACCTC.

The J gene is TRBJ1-3, the V gene TRBV4-1, with 7 bases identical to TRBD1. Germline assignment: CDR1 MGHRA and CDR2 YSYEKL. The V gene end was trimmed by 1 base and the J gene end by 0 bases; junction bases not matched to a gene: 0. This CDR3 is 15 amino acids long. CDR3 in amino acids: CASSQGTGSGNTIYF. The CDR3 DNA reads TGCGCCAGCAGCCAAGGGACAGGCTCTGGAAACACCATATATTTT.

In nucleotides, the CDR3 is TGTGCCAGCAGCATGATGGACAGGAACACTGAAGCTTTCTTT. It yields the protein CASSMMDRNTEAFF. The rearrangement links TRBV5-6 to TRBJ1-1, with D possibly TRBD1 on 6 matching bases. Trimming left V 4 bases short and J 1 base short, with 11 bases between. CDR3 length equals 14 residues. The germline gives CDR1 SGHDT, CDR2 YYEEEE.

This chain uses TRBV18 with TRBJ2-5; TRBD1 agrees at 7 bases. Germline CDR1 and CDR2: KGHSH and LQKENI. The CDR3 is made up of 13 amino acids. Trimming at V came to 3 bases and at J to 5 bases, leaving 3 bases not matched to a gene. CDR3 sequence reads: CASSPGTAETQYF. The CDR3, as DNA: TGTGCCAGCTCACCCGGGACAGCGGAGACCCAGTACTTC.

The chain has TRBV28 and TRBJ2-1; tentatively, D is TRBD2 (6 bases). Trimming pared 6 bases from V and 8 bases from J, leaving 32 bases between. This CDR3 region has 19 residues. CDR1 is MDHEN and CDR2 is SYDVKM in the germline V gene. The CDR3 here is CASSTAHRDSGFGRDEQFF. The CDR3 DNA reads as TGTGCCAGCAGCACCGCGCACCGGGACTCCGGGTTCGGAAGGGATGAGCAGTTCTTC.